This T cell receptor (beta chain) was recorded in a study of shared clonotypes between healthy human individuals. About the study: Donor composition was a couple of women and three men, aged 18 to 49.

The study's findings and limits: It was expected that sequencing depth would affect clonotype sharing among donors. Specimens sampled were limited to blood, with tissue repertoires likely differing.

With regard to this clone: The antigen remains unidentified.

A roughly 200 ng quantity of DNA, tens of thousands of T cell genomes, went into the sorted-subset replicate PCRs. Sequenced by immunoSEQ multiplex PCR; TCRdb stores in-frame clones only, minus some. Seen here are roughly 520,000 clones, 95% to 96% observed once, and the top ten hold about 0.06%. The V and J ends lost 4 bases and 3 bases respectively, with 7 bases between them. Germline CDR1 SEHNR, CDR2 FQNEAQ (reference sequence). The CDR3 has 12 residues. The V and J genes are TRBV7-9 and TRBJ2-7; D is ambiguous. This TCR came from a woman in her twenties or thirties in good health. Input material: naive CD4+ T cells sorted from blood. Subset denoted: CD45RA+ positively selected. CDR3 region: CASSYDNYEQYF. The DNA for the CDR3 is TGTGCCAGCAGCTATGACAACTACGAGCAGTACTTC.